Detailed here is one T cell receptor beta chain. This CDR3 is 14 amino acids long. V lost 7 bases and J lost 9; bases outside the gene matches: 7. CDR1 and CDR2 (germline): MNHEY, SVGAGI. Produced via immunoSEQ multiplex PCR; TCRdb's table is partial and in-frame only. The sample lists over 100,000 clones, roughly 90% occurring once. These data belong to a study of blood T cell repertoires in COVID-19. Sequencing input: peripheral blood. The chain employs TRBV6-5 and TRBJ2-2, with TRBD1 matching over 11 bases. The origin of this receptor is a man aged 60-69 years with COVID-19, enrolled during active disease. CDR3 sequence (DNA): TGTGCCAGCACTAAGGACAGGGGGCGACGGGAGCTGTTTTTT. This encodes CASTKDRGRRELFF.